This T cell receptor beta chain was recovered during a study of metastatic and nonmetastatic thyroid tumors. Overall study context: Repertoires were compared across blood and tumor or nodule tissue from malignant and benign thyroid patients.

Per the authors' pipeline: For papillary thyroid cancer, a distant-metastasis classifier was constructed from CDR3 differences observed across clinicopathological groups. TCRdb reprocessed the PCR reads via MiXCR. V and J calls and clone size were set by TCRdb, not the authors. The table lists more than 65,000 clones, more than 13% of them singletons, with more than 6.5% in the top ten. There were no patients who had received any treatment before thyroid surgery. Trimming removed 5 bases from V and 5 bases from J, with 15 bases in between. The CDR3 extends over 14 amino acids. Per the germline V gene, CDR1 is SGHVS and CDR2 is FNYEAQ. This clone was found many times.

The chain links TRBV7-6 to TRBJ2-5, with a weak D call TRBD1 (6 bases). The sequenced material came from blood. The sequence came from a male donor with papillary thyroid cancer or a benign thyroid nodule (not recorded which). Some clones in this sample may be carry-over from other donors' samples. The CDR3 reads CASSPDSVRETQYF. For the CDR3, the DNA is TGTGCCAGCAGCCCGGACAGTGTCAGGGAGACCCAGTACTTC.